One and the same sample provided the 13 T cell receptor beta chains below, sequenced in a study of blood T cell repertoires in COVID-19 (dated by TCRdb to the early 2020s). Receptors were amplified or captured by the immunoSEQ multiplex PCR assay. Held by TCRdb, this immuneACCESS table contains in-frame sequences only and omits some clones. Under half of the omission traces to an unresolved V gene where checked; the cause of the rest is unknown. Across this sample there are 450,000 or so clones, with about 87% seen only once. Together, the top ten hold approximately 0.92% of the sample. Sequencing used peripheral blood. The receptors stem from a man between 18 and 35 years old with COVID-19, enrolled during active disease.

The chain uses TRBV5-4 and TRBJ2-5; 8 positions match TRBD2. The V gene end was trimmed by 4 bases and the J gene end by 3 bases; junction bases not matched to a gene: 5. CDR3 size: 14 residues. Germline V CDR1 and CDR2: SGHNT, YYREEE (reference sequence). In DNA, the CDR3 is TGTGCCAGCAGCAAAACTAGCGGAGAAGAGACCCAGTACTTC. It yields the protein CASSKTSGEETQYF. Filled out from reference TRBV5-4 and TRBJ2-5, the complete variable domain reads ETGVTQSPTHLIKTRGQQVTLRCSSQSGHNTVSWYQQALGQGPQFIFQYYREEENGRGNFPPRFSGLQFPNYSSELNVNALELDDSALYLCASSKTSGEETQYFGPGTRLLVL.

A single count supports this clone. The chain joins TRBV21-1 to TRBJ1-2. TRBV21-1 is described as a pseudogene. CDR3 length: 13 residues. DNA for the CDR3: TGTGCCGTAACGTCGAGAGTTTACTATGGCTACACCTTC. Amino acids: CAVTSRVYYGYTF.

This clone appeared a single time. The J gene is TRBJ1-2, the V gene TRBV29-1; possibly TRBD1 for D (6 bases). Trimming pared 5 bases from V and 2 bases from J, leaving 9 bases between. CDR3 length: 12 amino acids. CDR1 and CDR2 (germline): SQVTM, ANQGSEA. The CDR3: CSVFQGNYGYTF. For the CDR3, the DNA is TGCAGCGTTTTTCAGGGGAACTATGGCTACACCTTC.

The CDR3 is CASSYWEAGELFF. The CDR3 DNA sequence: TGTGCCAGCAGTTACTGGGAGGCCGGGGAGCTGTTTTTT. The chain recombines TRBV6-6 with TRBJ2-2; TRBD2 is a possible D gene (6 bases). Germline V lookup: CDR1 MNHNY, CDR2 SVGAGI (reference sequence). The length of the CDR3 is 13 residues. V lost 1 base and J lost 6, with 6 bases in between.

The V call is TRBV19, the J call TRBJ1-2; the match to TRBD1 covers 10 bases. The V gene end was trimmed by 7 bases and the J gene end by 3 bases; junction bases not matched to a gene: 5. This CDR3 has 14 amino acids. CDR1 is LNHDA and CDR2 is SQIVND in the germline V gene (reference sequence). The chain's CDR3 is CASKTGQGDYGYTF. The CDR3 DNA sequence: TGTGCCAGTAAAACCGGACAGGGGGACTATGGCTACACCTTC.

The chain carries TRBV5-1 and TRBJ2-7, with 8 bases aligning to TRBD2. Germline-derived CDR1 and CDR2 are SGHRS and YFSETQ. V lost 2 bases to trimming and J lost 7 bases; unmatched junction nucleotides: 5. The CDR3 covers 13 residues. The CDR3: CASSLAGEGEQYF. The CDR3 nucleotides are TGCGCCAGCAGCTTAGCGGGAGAAGGGGAGCAGTACTTC.

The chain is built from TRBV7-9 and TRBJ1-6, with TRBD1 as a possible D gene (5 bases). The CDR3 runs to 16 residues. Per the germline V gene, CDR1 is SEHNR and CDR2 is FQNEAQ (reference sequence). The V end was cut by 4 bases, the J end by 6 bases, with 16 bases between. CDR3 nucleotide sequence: TGTGCCAGCAGCTCCCATGGGGGAGGGTTTAATTCACCCCTCCACTTT. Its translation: CASSSHGGGFNSPLHF. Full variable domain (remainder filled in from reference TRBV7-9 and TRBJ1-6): DTGVSQNPRHKITKRGQNVTFRCDPISEHNRLYWYRQTLGQGPEFLTYFQNEAQLEKSRLLSDRFSAERPKGSFSTLEIQRTEQGDSAMYLCASSSHGGGFNSPLHFGNGTRLTVT.

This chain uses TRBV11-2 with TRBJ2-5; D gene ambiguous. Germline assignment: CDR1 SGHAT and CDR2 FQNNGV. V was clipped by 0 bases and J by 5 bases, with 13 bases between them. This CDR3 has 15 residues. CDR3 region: CASSLDPRLAETQYF. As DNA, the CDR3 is TGTGCCAGCAGCTTAGATCCCCGACTGGCCGAGACCCAGTACTTC.

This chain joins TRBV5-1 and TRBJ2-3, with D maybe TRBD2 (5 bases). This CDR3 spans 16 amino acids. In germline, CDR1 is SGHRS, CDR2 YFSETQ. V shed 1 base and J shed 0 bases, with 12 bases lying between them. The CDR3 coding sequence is TGCGCCAGCAGCTTGTTTGAGGGAGCTAGCACAGATACGCAGTATTTT. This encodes CASSLFEGASTDTQYF.

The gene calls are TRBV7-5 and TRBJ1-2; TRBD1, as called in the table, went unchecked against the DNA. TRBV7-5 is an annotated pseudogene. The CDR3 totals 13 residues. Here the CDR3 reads CVRSDTPYYGYTF. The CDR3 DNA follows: TGTGTCAGAAGCGATACACCGTACTATGGCTACACCTTC.

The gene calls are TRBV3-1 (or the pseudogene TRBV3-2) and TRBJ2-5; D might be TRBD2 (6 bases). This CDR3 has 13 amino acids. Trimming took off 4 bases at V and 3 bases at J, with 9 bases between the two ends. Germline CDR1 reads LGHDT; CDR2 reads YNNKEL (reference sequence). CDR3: CASSRDFEETQYF. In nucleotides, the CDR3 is TGTGCCAGCAGCCGGGACTTTGAAGAGACCCAGTACTTC.

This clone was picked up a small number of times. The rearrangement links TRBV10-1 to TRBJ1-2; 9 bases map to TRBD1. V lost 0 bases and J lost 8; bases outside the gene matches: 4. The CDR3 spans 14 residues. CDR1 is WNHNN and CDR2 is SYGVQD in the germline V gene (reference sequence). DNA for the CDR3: TGCGCCAGCAGTGAGTCTACAGGGGGCTGGGGCTACACCTTC. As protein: CASSESTGGWGYTF.

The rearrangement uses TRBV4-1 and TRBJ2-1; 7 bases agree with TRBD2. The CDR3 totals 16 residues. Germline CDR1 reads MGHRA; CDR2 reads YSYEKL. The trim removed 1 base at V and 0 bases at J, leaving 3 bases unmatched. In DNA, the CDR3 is TGCGCCAGCAGCCAAGGGCGCGGGGGCTCCTACAATGAGCAGTTCTTC. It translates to CASSQGRGGSYNEQFF.